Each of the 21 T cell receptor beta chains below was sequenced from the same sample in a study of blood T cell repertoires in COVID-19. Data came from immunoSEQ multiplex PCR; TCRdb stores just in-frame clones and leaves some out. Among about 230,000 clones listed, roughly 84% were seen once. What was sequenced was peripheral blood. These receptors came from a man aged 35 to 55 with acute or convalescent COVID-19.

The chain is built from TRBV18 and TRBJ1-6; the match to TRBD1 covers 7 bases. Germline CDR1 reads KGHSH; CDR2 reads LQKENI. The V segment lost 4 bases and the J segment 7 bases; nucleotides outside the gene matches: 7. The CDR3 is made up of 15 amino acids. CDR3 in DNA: TGTGCCAGCTCACACTCCAAGACAGGGAATTCACCCCTCCACTTT. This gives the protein CASSHSKTGNSPLHF.

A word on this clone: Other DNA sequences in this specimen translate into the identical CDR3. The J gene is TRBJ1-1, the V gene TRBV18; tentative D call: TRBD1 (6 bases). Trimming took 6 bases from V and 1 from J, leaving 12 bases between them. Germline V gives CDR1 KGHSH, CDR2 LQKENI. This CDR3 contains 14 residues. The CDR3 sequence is CASSPRGGNTEAFF. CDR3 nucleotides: TGTGCCAGCTCTCCGAGGGGGGGGAACACTGAAGCTTTCTTT.

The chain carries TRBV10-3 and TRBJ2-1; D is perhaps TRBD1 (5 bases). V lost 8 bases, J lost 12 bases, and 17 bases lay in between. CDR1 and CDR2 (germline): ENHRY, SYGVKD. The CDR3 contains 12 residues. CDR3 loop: CAIGQGPLWQFF. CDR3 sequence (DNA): TGTGCCATCGGTCAGGGCCCGTTATGGCAGTTCTTC.

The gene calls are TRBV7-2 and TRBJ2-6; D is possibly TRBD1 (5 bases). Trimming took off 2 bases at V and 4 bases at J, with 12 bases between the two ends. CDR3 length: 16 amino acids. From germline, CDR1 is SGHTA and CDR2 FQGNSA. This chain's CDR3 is CASSLTSGAGANVLTF. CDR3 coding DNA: TGTGCCAGCAGCTTAACGAGTGGGGCAGGGGCCAACGTCCTGACTTTC. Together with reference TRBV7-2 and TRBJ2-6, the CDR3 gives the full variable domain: GAGVSQSPSNKVTEKGKDVELRCDPISGHTALYWYRQSLGQGLEFLIYFQGNSAPDKSGLPSDRFSAERTGGSVSTLTIQRTQQEDSAVYLCASSLTSGAGANVLTFGAGSRLTVL.

CDR3 protein: CASSPTGGSTNTEAFF. The CDR3 nucleotides are TGTGCCAGCAGCCCCACCGGAGGGTCTACAAACACTGAAGCTTTCTTT. The V call is TRBV5-4, the J call TRBJ1-1, with D uncertain. Germline-derived CDR1 and CDR2 are SGHNT and YYREEE (reference sequence). This CDR3 contains 16 residues. With 4 bases removed from V and 2 bases from J, the gap between germline ends came to 18 bases.

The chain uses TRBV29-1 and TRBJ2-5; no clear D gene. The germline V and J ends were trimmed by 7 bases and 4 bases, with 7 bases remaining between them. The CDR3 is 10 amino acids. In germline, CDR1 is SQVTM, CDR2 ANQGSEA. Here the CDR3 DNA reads TGCAGCGGAGAGATAGAGACCCAGTACTTC. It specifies CSGEIETQYF. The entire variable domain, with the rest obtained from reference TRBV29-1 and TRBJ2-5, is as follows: SAVISQKPSRDICQRGTSLTIQCQVDSQVTMMFWYRQQPGQSLTLIATANQGSEATYESGFVIDKFPISRPNLTFSTLTVSNMSPEDSSIYLCSGEIETQYFGPGTRLLVL.

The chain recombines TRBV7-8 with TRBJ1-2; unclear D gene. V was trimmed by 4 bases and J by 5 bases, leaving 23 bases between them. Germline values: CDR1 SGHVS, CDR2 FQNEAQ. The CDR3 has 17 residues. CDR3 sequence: CASSSGRRFGVGYGYTF. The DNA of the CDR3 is TGTGCCAGCAGCTCCGGCCGAAGGTTCGGGGTTGGATATGGCTACACCTTC.

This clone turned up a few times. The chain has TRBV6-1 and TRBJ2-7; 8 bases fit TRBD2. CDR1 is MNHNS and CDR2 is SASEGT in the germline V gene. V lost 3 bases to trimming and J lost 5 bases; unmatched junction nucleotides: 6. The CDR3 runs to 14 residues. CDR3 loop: CASSEGSGTHEQYF. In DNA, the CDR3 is TGTGCCAGCAGTGAGGGTAGCGGGACGCACGAGCAGTACTTC.

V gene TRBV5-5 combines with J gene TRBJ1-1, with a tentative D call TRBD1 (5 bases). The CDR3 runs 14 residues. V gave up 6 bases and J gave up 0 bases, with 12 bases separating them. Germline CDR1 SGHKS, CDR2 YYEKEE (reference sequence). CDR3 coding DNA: TGTGCCAGCAAACCAGACAGCCTGAACACTGAAGCTTTCTTT. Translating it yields CASKPDSLNTEAFF.

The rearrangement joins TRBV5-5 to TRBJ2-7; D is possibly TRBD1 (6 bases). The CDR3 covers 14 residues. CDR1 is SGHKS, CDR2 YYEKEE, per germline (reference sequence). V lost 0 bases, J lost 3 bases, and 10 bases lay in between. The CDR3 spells CASSLVPGDYEQYF. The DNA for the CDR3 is TGTGCCAGCAGCTTGGTCCCAGGGGACTACGAGCAGTACTTC.

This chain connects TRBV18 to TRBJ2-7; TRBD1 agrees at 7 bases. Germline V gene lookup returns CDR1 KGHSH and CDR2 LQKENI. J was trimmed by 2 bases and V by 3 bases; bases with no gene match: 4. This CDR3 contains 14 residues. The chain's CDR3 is CASSPDRPPYEQYF. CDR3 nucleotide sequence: TGTGCCAGCTCACCGGACAGGCCGCCCTACGAGCAGTACTTC. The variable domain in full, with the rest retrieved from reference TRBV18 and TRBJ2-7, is NAGVMQNPRHLVRRRGQEARLRCSPMKGHSHVYWYRQLPEEGLKFMVYLQKENIIDESGMPKERFSAEFPKEGPSILRIQQVVRGDSAAYFCASSPDRPPYEQYFGPGTRLTVT.

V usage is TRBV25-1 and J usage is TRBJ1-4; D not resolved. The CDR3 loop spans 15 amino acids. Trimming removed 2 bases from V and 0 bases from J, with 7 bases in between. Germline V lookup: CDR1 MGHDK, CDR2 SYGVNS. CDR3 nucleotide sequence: TGTGCCAGCAGTGAACAAACAGCAACTAATGAAAAACTGTTTTTT. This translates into CASSEQTATNEKLFF.

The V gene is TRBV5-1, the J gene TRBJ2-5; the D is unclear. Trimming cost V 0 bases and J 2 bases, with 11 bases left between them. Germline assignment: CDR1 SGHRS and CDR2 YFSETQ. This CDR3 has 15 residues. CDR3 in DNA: TGCGCCAGCAGCTTGGTAACGGGTCTGCAAGAGACCCAGTACTTC. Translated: CASSLVTGLQETQYF.

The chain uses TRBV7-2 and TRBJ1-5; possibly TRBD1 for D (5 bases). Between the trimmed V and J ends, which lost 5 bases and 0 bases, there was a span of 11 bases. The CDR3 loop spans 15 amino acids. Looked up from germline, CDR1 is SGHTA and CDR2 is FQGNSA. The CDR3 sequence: CASSPGIGSNQPQHF. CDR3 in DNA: TGTGCCAGCAGCCCAGGGATAGGTAGCAATCAGCCCCAGCATTTT.

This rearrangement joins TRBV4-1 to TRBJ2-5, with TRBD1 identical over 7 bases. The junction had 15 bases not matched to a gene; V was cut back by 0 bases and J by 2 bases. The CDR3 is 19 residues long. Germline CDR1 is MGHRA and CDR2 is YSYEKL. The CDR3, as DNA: TGCGCCAGCAGCCAAGATGGGAAGGGGGCTGCCGCAGGGCAAGAGACCCAGTACTTC. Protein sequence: CASSQDGKGAAAGQETQYF.

In DNA form, the CDR3 reads TGTGCCAGCAGCTTGCACGGGACAGGGGGTAGGGGCTACACCTTC. The encoded protein is CASSLHGTGGRGYTF. This chain connects TRBV5-8 to TRBJ1-2, with 11 bases identical to TRBD1. CDR1 SGHTS and CDR2 YDEGEE come from the germline V gene. Trimming at V came to 1 base and at J to 8 bases, leaving 7 bases not matched to a gene. The CDR3 loop spans 15 amino acids. The variable domain in full, with the rest retrieved from reference TRBV5-8 and TRBJ1-2, is EAGVTQSPTHLIKTRGQQATLRCSPISGHTSVYWYQQALGLGLQFLLWYDEGEERNRGNFPPRFSGRQFPNYSSELNVNALELEDSALYLCASSLHGTGGRGYTFGSGTRLTVV.

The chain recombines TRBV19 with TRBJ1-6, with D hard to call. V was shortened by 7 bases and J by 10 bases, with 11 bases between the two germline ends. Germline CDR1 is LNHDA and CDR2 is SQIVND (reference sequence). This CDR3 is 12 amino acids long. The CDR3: CASNEGRSPLHF. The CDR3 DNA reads TGTGCCAGTAATGAGGGAAGGTCACCCCTCCACTTT.

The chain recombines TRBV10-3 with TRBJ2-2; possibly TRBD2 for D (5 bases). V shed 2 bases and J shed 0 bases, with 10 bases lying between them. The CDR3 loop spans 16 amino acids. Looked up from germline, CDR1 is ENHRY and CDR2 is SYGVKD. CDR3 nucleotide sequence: TGTGCCATCAGTGAGGAACTAGTTTCGAACACCGGGGAGCTGTTTTTT. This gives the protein CAISEELVSNTGELFF.

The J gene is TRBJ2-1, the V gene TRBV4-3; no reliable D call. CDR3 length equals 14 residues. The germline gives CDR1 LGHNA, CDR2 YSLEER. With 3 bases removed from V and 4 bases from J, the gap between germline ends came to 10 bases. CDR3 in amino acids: CASSQSKLYNEQFF. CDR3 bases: TGCGCCAGCAGCCAGTCGAAGCTATACAATGAGCAGTTCTTC.

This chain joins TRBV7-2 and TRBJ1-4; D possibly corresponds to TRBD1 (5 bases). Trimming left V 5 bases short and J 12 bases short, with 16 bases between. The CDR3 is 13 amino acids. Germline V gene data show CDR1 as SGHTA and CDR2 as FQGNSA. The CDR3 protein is CASSLTQAGQLFF. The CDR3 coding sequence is TGTGCCAGCAGCCTAACCCAAGCGGGACAACTGTTTTTT. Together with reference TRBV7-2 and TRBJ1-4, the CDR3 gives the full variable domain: GAGVSQSPSNKVTEKGKDVELRCDPISGHTALYWYRQSLGQGLEFLIYFQGNSAPDKSGLPSDRFSAERTGGSVSTLTIQRTQQEDSAVYLCASSLTQAGQLFFGSGTQLSVL.

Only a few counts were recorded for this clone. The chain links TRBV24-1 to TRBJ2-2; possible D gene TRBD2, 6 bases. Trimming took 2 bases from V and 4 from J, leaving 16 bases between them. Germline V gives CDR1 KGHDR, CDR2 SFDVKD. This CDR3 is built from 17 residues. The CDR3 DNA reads TGTGCCACCAGTGATTCGGTAAGCGGGCATCTCACCGGGGAGCTGTTTTTT. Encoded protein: CATSDSVSGHLTGELFF.